This T cell receptor beta chain appears in the sequencing data of a study of PD-1 blockade in mismatch repair-deficient tumors. Study-level findings and limits: Tumor-resident clones, often undetectable pretreatment in blood, expanded then contracted after pembrolizumab.

A remark on this clone: Its matching antigen is unknown.

Every patient had mismatch repair deficiency by PCR or immunohistochemistry. TCRs were sequenced from a few patients responding to pembrolizumab. Using immunoSEQ multiplex PCR, the repertoire was profiled, and TCRdb retains in-frame clones only, with some absent. The data show about 68,000 clones, around 73% seen once. Material: peripheral blood, obtained 2 weeks after starting pembrolizumab. The TCR comes from an adult with mismatch repair-deficient cancer.

This CDR3 reads CASRPTGTAHGYTF. Written as DNA, the CDR3 is TGTGCCAGCAGGCCTACCGGGACAGCACATGGCTACACCTTC. The chain recombines TRBV2 with TRBJ1-2; 7 nucleotides align to TRBD1. The junction had 10 bases not matched to a gene; V was cut back by 6 bases and J by 6 bases. CDR1 and CDR2 (germline): SNHLY, FYNNEI. The CDR3 extends over 14 amino acids. Full variable domain (missing parts from reference TRBV2 and TRBJ1-2): EPEVTQTPSHQVTQMGQEVILRCVPISNHLYFYWYRQILGQKVEFLVSFYNNEISEKSEIFDDQFSVERPDGSNFTLKIRSTKLEDSAMYFCASRPTGTAHGYTFGSGTRLTVV.